Below, 31 T cell receptor beta chains from the same sample are listed, as sequenced in a study of control samples from healthy donors and cancer patients. The repertoire was sequenced with immunoSEQ multiplex PCR; TCRdb's copy has only in-frame clones and lacks some. The sample consists of 130,000 to 150,000 clones, about 94% of them appearing once. The specimen was PBMCs. These receptors came from a man aged 55 to 69 with colorectal cancer.

The chain couples TRBV12-2 to TRBJ2-2; TRBD2, as called in the table, went unchecked against the DNA. TRBV12-2 is noted as a pseudogene. There are 18 residues in the CDR3. DNA for the CDR3: TGTGCAAGTCGCTCAGGGGAGATAGCGGGGGAAGGGACCGGGGAGCTGTTTTTT. Its protein is CASRSGEIAGEGTGELFF.

This clone is a singleton in its sample. The chain employs TRBV6-5 and TRBJ2-5; 7 nucleotides align to TRBD1. Germline CDR1 MNHEY, CDR2 SVGAGI. The junction had 8 bases not matched to a gene; V was cut back by 2 bases and J by 5 bases. There are 15 residues in the CDR3. CDR3 amino acids: CASSYTTGLGETQYF. In DNA form, the CDR3 reads TGTGCCAGCAGTTACACGACAGGGTTGGGTGAGACCCAGTACTTC.

This clone was seen only once. CDR3 residues: CASSQSETTEAFF. The CDR3 DNA is TGTGCCAGCAGCCAATCAGAGACCACTGAAGCTTTCTTT. The chain has TRBV7-9 and TRBJ1-1; D not certain. Germline CDR1 SEHNR, CDR2 FQNEAQ (reference sequence). Trimming removed 5 bases from V and 4 bases from J, with 11 bases in between. This CDR3 is built from 13 residues.

This clone was counted a single time. This chain joins TRBV24-1 and TRBJ2-3; D call uncertain. From germline, CDR1 is KGHDR and CDR2 SFDVKD. V was clipped by 9 bases and J by 6 bases, with 12 bases between them. This CDR3 contains 12 residues. CDR3 coding DNA: TGTGCCACCCGCCCGGCCCCCGATACGCAGTATTTT. Its protein product is CATRPAPDTQYF.

The gene calls are TRBV27 and TRBJ2-7; D is uncertain. Germline CDR1 reads MNHEY; CDR2 reads SMNVEV (reference sequence). CDR3 length equals 13 residues. The V end lost 2 bases, the J end lost 0 bases, and 5 bases lay between the germline ends. The CDR3 protein is CASSLMSSYEQYF. CDR3 nucleotides: TGTGCCAGCAGTTTAATGAGCTCCTACGAGCAGTACTTC.

V and J are TRBV19 and TRBJ2-5; 9 positions agree with TRBD2. The CDR3 sequence is 15 residues long. Germline loops: CDR1 LNHDA, CDR2 SQIVND (reference sequence). Trimming cost V 3 bases and J 4 bases; bases outside gene matches: 6. The CDR3 DNA reads TGTGCCAGTAGTATGGCGGGGGGGCCGATAGAGACCCAGTACTTC. This encodes CASSMAGGPIETQYF.

In its sample, this clone was seen once. V is TRBV5-4 and J is TRBJ2-1, with 7 bases matching TRBD2. Losses at the gene ends were 4 bases for V and 4 bases for J; bases not matched to a gene: 5. The germline gives CDR1 SGHNT, CDR2 YYREEE (reference sequence). The CDR3 contains 14 residues. The CDR3 region is CASSERGTYNEQFF. The CDR3 DNA reads as TGTGCCAGCAGCGAGCGGGGTACTTACAATGAGCAGTTCTTC.

The rearrangement joins TRBV5-4 to TRBJ1-3; D possibly corresponds to TRBD1 (5 bases). The V gene's germline CDR1 is SGHNT and CDR2 YYREEE (reference sequence). The V end was cut by 4 bases, the J end by 0 bases, with 11 bases between. This CDR3 is built from 15 residues. The CDR3, as DNA: TGTGCCAGCAGCCCCCAGGGTACCTCTGGAAACACCATATATTTT. It yields the protein CASSPQGTSGNTIYF.

V and J are TRBV24-1 and TRBJ2-3; 7 bases are a match to TRBD1. The V gene end was trimmed by 3 bases and the J gene end by 4 bases; junction bases not matched to a gene: 3. The germline gives CDR1 KGHDR, CDR2 SFDVKD. The CDR3 contains 14 residues. The CDR3 loop is CATSDRTGPDTQYF. In DNA, the CDR3 is TGTGCCACCAGTGATAGGACAGGACCAGATACGCAGTATTTT.

V is TRBV5-1 and J is TRBJ2-5; the D gene is possibly TRBD1 (5 bases). There are 14 residues in the CDR3. Per the germline V gene, CDR1 is SGHRS and CDR2 is YFSETQ. Trimming shortened V by 0 bases and J by 2 bases, and 8 bases separated the two germline ends. The CDR3 DNA reads TGCGCCAGCAGCTTGGGGACACTTCAAGAGACCCAGTACTTC. This translates into CASSLGTLQETQYF.

V and J are TRBV5-1 and TRBJ1-4; D not resolved. V lost 2 bases, J lost 0 bases, and 5 bases lay in between. The CDR3 covers 14 residues. Germline CDR1 reads SGHRS; CDR2 reads YFSETQ. The CDR3 protein is CASSFDTTNEKLFF. Written as DNA, the CDR3 is TGCGCCAGCAGCTTTGACACAACTAATGAAAAACTGTTTTTT.

Worth noting for this clone: The sample has other DNA sequences that encode this CDR3 too. The chain couples TRBV5-1 to TRBJ2-5; 12 nucleotides match TRBD1. The V gene end was trimmed by 0 bases and the J gene end by 5 bases; junction bases not matched to a gene: 2. The CDR3 loop spans 15 amino acids. CDR1 is SGHRS, CDR2 YFSETQ, per germline. CDR3 in amino acids: CASSLAGTGGETQYF. CDR3 coding DNA: TGCGCCAGCAGCTTGGCCGGGACAGGGGGCGAGACCCAGTACTTC.

The chain employs TRBV19 and TRBJ1-1, with 7 bases that match TRBD1. Germline V CDR1 and CDR2: LNHDA, SQIVND (reference sequence). This CDR3 region has 17 residues. With 1 base clipped from V and 5 bases from J, the junction kept 13 bases outside the gene matches. The CDR3 DNA is TGTGCCAGTAGTATAGGGTCAGCGGGACAGAAATCTACTGAAGCTTTCTTT. Its translation is CASSIGSAGQKSTEAFF.

The J gene is TRBJ2-1, the V gene TRBV19; D not resolved. V shed 6 bases and J shed 6 bases, with 12 bases lying between them. Germline CDR1 is LNHDA and CDR2 is SQIVND (reference sequence). The CDR3 runs 13 residues. CDR3 region: CASSPNAPNEQFF. Written as DNA, the CDR3 is TGTGCCAGTAGCCCGAACGCTCCCAATGAGCAGTTCTTC.

The chain uses TRBV28 and TRBJ2-7, with D unresolved. V lost 2 bases, J lost 1 base, and 6 bases lay in between. The CDR3 runs to 13 residues. In germline, CDR1 is MDHEN, CDR2 SYDVKM. As DNA, the CDR3 is TGTGCCAGCAGTTTAGGACCATCCTACGAGCAGTACTTC. Its protein is CASSLGPSYEQYF. The full variable domain, its missing parts supplied by reference TRBV28 and TRBJ2-7, is DVKVTQSSRYLVKRTGEKVFLECVQDMDHENMFWYRQDPGLGLRLIYFSYDVKMKEKGDIPEGYSVSREKKERFSLILESASTNQTSMYLCASSLGPSYEQYFGPGTRLTVT.

The V gene is TRBV7-2, the J gene TRBJ2-1, with a weak D call TRBD1 (5 bases). The CDR3 extends over 15 amino acids. Germline V gives CDR1 SGHTA, CDR2 FQGNSA. Trimming pared 5 bases from V and 0 bases from J, leaving 11 bases between. The CDR3 sequence is CASSLDIGSYNEQFF. CDR3 nucleotide sequence: TGTGCCAGCAGCCTGGACATCGGCTCCTACAATGAGCAGTTCTTC.

The V and J genes are TRBV19 and TRBJ1-4, with 7 bases that match TRBD1. V lost 7 bases, J lost 4 bases, and 12 bases stayed unmatched. The germline V gene encodes CDR1 LNHDA and CDR2 SQIVND (reference sequence). The CDR3 has 16 amino acids. In nucleotides, the CDR3 is TGTGCCAGTACGACAGGGCCGGGTGGAGGTAATGAAAAACTGTTTTTT. Amino acids: CASTTGPGGGNEKLFF.

The chain links TRBV10-2 to TRBJ1-5, with a possible D match to TRBD1 (5 bases). CDR1 WSHSY and CDR2 SAAADI come from the germline V gene. Trimming removed 3 bases from V and 7 bases from J, with 16 bases in between. The CDR3 spans 15 residues. The CDR3 region is CASSDPGTAWQPQHF. The CDR3 DNA reads TGCGCCAGCAGTGACCCTGGGACGGCATGGCAGCCCCAGCATTTT.

This clone was observed a handful of times. This chain joins TRBV7-6 and TRBJ2-7, with 9 bases matching TRBD1. The J segment lost 2 bases and the V segment lost 2 bases, leaving 4 bases of the junction unmatched. The V gene's germline CDR1 is SGHVS and CDR2 FNYEAQ. There are 15 residues in the CDR3. CDR3 sequence reads: CASSLTGQGTYEQYF. The CDR3, as DNA: TGTGCCAGCAGCTTAACGGGACAGGGTACCTACGAGCAGTACTTC. The whole variable domain, filled in from reference TRBV7-6 and TRBJ2-7, reads GAGVSQSPRYKVTKRGQDVALRCDPISGHVSLYWYRQALGQGPEFLTYFNYEAQQDKSGLPNDRFSAERPEGSISTLTIQRTEQRDSAMYRCASSLTGQGTYEQYFGPGTRLTVT.

This clone was detected only once. V is TRBV18 and J is TRBJ2-2; D remains ambiguous. The germline V gene has CDR1 KGHSH and CDR2 LQKENI. The CDR3 contains 16 residues. V gave up 1 base and J gave up 1 base, with 10 bases separating them. The CDR3 spells CASSPQEGENTGELFF. CDR3 nucleotide sequence: TGTGCCAGCTCACCACAGGAAGGAGAGAACACCGGGGAGCTGTTTTTT. The full variable domain, rest sourced from reference TRBV18 and TRBJ2-2, is NAGVMQNPRHLVRRRGQEARLRCSPMKGHSHVYWYRQLPEEGLKFMVYLQKENIIDESGMPKERFSAEFPKEGPSILRIQQVVRGDSAAYFCASSPQEGENTGELFFGEGSRLTVL.

The chain combines TRBV6-6 with TRBJ1-5; 9 bases line up with TRBD1. Germline CDR1 and CDR2: MNHNY and SVGAGI (reference sequence). The ends lost 6 bases at V and 7 bases at J; junction bases unmatched: 10. The CDR3 spans 15 residues. CDR3 protein: CASSPQGARGQPQHF. The CDR3 bases are TGTGCCAGCAGCCCACAGGGGGCGCGAGGACAGCCCCAGCATTTT.

The chain joins TRBV6-5 to TRBJ2-7, with D tentatively TRBD1 (6 bases). Deletions cut 4 bases from V and 5 bases from J, with 18 bases between. CDR1 and CDR2 (germline): MNHEY, SVGAGI. CDR3 length equals 15 residues. Here the CDR3 reads CASSSETGFGHEQYF. The CDR3 coding sequence is TGTGCCAGCAGTTCCGAAACAGGGTTCGGACACGAGCAGTACTTC.

This clone was counted a single time. The chain couples TRBV13 to TRBJ1-1; 7 positions match TRBD1. V gave up 4 bases and J gave up 5 bases; unmatched junction bases: 10. The CDR3 is 15 amino acids. CDR1 and CDR2 (germline): PRHDT, FYEKMQ (reference sequence). The CDR3 region has the DNA TGTGCCAGCAGCTCGATCCAGGGGGGTGGAACTGAAGCTTTCTTT. As protein: CASSSIQGGGTEAFF.

This clone was counted only a few times. V usage is TRBV19 and J usage is TRBJ2-1, with D possibly matching TRBD1 (6 bases). CDR1 and CDR2 from the germline V gene are LNHDA and SQIVND (reference sequence). Trimming took off 5 bases at V and 8 bases at J, with 16 bases between the two ends. This CDR3 is 14 amino acids long. The CDR3 protein is CASSEAGEGDEQFF. DNA of the CDR3: TGTGCCAGTAGTGAGGCAGGGGAAGGGGATGAGCAGTTCTTC.

The chain links TRBV5-4 to TRBJ2-5, with 8 bases matching TRBD2. Germline V gene sequence: CDR1 SGHNT, CDR2 YYREEE (reference sequence). Unmatched junction bases numbered 3, after V lost 4 bases and J lost 1 base. The CDR3 is 14 residues long. The CDR3 region is CASSGGTSQETQYF. In nucleotides, the CDR3 is TGTGCCAGCAGCGGAGGGACTAGCCAAGAGACCCAGTACTTC.

This chain links TRBV6-2 or TRBV6-3 with TRBJ2-6; no reliable D call. Trimming took off 1 base at V and 2 bases at J, with 6 bases between the two ends. The germline CDR1 and CDR2 sequences are MNHEY and SVGEGT. The CDR3 contains 15 residues. CDR3: CASSYWGAGANVLTF. Here the CDR3 DNA reads TGTGCCAGCAGTTACTGGGGTGCTGGGGCCAACGTCCTGACTTTC.

The J gene is TRBJ2-1, the V gene TRBV14; no clear D. Trimming removed 0 bases at V and 7 bases at J, with 13 bases between. The CDR3 has 15 amino acids. The V gene's germline CDR1 is SGHDN and CDR2 FVKESK. CDR3 loop: CASSQDSFPGNEQFF. CDR3 in DNA: TGTGCCAGCAGCCAAGATTCTTTCCCCGGGAATGAGCAGTTCTTC.

The chain couples TRBV10-2 to TRBJ2-1, with D possibly being TRBD2 (6 bases). The CDR3 extends over 16 amino acids. Germline assignment: CDR1 WSHSY and CDR2 SAAADI. Trimming removed 7 bases from V and 4 bases from J, with 20 bases in between. Here the CDR3 DNA reads TGCGCCAGCACCCACACCACCCCTGGGACTTACAATGAGCAGTTCTTC. It encodes CASTHTTPGTYNEQFF.

This chain connects TRBV7-2 to TRBJ1-4; 9 positions match TRBD1. Germline V lookup: CDR1 SGHTA, CDR2 FQGNSA. The CDR3 has 14 residues. Unmatched junction bases numbered 5, after V lost 7 bases and J lost 5 bases. In DNA, the CDR3 is TGTGCCAGCACCCTGACAGGGGGAAATGAAAAACTGTTTTTT. This translates into CASTLTGGNEKLFF.

This clone was counted only a few times. The chain couples TRBV6-5 to TRBJ2-7; 7 bases line up with TRBD1. The CDR3 length is 12 residues. Germline trimming cut 6 bases from V and 3 bases from J; bases unmatched to any gene: 2. Germline V lookup: CDR1 MNHEY, CDR2 SVGAGI. CDR3 loop: CASSGDSYEQYF. For the CDR3, the DNA is TGTGCCAGCAGCGGGGACAGCTACGAGCAGTACTTC.

The chain combines TRBV11-2 with TRBJ1-2; D is undetermined. The CDR3 totals 13 residues. V was cut by 2 bases and J by 4 bases, with 8 bases left in between. In germline, CDR1 is SGHAT, CDR2 FQNNGV. CDR3 sequence (DNA): TGTGCCAGCAGCTTACAAGACTCCTATGGCTACACCTTC. Protein product: CASSLQDSYGYTF.